This note documents a single TCR beta chain sequence. This specimen comes from a study of blood T cell repertoires in COVID-19. Study overall: COVID-19 samples collected from the United States, Italy and Spain covered acute and convalescent phases. Nucleic acid was either cDNA or gDNA, and it came from T cells, B-cell-depleted T cells, or PBMCs.

Authors' data handling: Counts of nucleated cells, estimated from reference gene primer amplification, were obtained. TCRdb keeps only in-frame clones here, not all; method: immunoSEQ multiplex PCR. The D gene and trimming were derived from the DNA, and the V and J assignments and clone size from that table. Here the sample spans 200,000 to 250,000 clones, 65% to 90% being singletons. CDR1 and CDR2 (germline): KGHSH, LQKENI. Trimming shortened V by 4 bases and J by 4 bases, and 16 bases separated the two germline ends. The CDR3 totals 15 residues. The receptor comes from a man at least 80 years old with acute or convalescent COVID-19. The V call is TRBV18, the J call TRBJ1-2, with D maybe TRBD1 (6 bases). The source material was peripheral blood. CDR3 in amino acids: CASSLPGQGIYGYTF. The DNA of the CDR3 is TGTGCCAGCTCACTCCCGGGACAAGGAATCTATGGCTACACCTTC.